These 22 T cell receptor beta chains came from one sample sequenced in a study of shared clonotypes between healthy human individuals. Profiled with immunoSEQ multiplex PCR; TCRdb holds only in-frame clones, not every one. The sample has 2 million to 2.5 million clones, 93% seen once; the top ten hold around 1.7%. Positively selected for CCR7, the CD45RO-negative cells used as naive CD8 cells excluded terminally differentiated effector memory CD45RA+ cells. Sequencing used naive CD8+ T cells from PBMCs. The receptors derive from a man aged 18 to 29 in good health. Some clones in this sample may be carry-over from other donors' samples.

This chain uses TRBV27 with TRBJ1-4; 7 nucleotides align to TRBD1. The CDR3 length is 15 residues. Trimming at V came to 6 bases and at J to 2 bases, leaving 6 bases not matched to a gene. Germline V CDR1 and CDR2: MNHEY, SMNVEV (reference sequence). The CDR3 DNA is TGTGCCAGCAGCACAGGGGTTAGGACTAATGAAAAACTGTTTTTT. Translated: CASSTGVRTNEKLFF.

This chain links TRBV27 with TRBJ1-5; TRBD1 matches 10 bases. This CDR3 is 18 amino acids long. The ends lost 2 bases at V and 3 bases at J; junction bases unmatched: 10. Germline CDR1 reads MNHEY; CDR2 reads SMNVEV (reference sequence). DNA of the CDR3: TGTGCCAGCAGTTTAAGGCTCGGGGGACAGGGGCCCAATCAGCCCCAGCATTTT. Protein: CASSLRLGGQGPNQPQHF.

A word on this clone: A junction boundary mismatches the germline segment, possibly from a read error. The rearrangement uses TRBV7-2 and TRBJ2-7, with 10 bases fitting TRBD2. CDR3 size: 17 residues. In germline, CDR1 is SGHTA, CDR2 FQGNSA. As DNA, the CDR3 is TGTGCCAGCAGCTTCGGGACTGTCGGACTAGCGGTTCCTCCGCAACACTTC. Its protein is CASSFGTVGLAVPPQHF.

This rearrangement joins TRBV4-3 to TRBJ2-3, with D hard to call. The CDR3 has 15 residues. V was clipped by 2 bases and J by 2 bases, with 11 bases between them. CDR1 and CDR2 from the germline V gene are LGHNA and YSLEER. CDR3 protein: CASSQFSTDTDTQYF. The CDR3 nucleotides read TGCGCCAGCAGCCAATTCTCGACGGACACAGATACGCAGTATTTT.

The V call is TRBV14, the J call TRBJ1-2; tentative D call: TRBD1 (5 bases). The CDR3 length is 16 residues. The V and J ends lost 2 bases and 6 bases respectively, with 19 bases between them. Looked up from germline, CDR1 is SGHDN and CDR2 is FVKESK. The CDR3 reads CASSQQGSGPVDGYTF. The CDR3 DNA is TGTGCCAGCAGCCAACAGGGCAGCGGTCCGGTCGATGGCTACACCTTC.

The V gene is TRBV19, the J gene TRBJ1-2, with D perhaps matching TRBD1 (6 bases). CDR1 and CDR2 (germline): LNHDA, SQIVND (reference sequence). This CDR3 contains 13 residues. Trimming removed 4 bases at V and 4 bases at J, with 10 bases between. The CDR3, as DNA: TGTGCCAGTAGTAACAGGGCGGTCTATGGCTACACCTTC. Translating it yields CASSNRAVYGYTF.

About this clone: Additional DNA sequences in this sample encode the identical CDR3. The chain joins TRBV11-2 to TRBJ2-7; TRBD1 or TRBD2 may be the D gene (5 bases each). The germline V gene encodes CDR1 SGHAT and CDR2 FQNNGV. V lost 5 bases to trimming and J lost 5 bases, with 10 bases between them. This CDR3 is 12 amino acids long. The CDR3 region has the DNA TGTGCCAGCAGCCTAGGGACGCACGAGCAGTACTTC. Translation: CASSLGTHEQYF.

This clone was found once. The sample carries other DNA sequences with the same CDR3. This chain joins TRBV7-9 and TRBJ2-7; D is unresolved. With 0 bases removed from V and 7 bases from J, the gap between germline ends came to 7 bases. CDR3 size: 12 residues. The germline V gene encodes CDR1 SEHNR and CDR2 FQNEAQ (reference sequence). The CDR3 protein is CASSLAVGEQYF. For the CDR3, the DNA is TGTGCCAGCAGCTTAGCGGTGGGTGAGCAGTACTTC. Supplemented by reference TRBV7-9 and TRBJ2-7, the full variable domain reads DTGVSQNPRHKITKRGQNVTFRCDPISEHNRLYWYRQTLGQGPEFLTYFQNEAQLEKSRLLSDRFSAERPKGSFSTLEIQRTEQGDSAMYLCASSLAVGEQYFGPGTRLTVT.

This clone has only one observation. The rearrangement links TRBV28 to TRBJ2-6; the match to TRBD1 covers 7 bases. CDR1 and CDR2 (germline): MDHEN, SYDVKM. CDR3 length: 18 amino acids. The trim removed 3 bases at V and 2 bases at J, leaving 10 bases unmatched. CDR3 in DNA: TGTGCCAGCAGTTTTTGGAGACAGGGTTCAGCTGGGGCCAACGTCCTGACTTTC. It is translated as CASSFWRQGSAGANVLTF.

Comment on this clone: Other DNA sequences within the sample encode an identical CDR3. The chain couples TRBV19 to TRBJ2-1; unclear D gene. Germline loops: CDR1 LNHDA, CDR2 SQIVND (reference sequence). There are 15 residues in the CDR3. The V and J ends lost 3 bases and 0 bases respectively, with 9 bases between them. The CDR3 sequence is CASSIGPNSYNEQFF. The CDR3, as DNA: TGTGCCAGTAGTATCGGGCCTAACTCCTACAATGAGCAGTTCTTC.

Here the CDR3 reads CASGLPPDRDLPQETQYF. The CDR3 DNA is TGTGCTAGTGGTTTGCCACCAGACAGGGATCTCCCCCAAGAGACCCAGTACTTC. The rearrangement uses TRBV12-5 and TRBJ2-5, with 7 bases lining up with TRBD1. Trimming cost V 2 bases and J 1 base; bases outside gene matches: 13. Germline V gene lookup returns CDR1 LGHNT and CDR2 FRNRAP. The CDR3 has 18 residues.

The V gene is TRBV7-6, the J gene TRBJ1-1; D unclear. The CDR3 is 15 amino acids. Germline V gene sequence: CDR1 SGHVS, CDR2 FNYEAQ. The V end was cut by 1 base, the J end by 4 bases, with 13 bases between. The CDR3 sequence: CASSLEASVGTEAFF. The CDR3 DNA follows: TGTGCCAGCAGCTTAGAGGCCTCCGTGGGCACTGAAGCTTTCTTT.

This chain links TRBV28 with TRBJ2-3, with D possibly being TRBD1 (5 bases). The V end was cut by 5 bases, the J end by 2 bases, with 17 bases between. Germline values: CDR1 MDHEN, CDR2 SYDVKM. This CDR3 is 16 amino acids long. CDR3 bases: TGTGCCAGCAGTACCCCAGGGATCTCCCACACAGATACGCAGTATTTT. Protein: CASSTPGISHTDTQYF.

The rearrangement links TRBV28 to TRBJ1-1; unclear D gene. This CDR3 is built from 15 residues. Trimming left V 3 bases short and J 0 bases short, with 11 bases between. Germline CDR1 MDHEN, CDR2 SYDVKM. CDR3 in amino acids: CASSFIREVNTEAFF. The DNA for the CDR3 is TGTGCCAGCAGTTTCATCCGGGAGGTGAACACTGAAGCTTTCTTT.

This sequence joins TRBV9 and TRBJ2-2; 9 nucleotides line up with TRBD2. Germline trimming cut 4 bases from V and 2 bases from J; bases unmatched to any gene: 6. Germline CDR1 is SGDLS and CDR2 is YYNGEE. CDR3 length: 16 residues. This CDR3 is CASSPAGGANTGELFF. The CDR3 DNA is TGTGCCAGCAGCCCAGCGGGAGGAGCTAACACCGGGGAGCTGTTTTTT.

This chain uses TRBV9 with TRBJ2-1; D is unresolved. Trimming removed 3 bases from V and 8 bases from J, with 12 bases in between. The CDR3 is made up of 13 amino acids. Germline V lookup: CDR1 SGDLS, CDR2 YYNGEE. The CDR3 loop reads CASSAPQSHEQFF. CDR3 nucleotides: TGTGCCAGCAGCGCCCCACAGAGCCATGAGCAGTTCTTC.

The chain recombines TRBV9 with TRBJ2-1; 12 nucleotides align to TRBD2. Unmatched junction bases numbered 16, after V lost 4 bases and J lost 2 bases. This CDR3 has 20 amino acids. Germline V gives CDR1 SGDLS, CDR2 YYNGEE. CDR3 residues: CASSLYPGLAGLWTYNEQFF. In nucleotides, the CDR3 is TGTGCCAGCAGCCTTTACCCGGGACTAGCGGGTCTCTGGACCTACAATGAGCAGTTCTTC.

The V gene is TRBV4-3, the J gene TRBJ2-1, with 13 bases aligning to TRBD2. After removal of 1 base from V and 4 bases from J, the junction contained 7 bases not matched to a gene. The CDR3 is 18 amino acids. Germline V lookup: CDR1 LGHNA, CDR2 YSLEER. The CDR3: CASSQVPWTSGGYNEQFF. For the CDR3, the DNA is TGCGCCAGCAGCCAAGTACCCTGGACTAGCGGGGGTTACAATGAGCAGTTCTTC.

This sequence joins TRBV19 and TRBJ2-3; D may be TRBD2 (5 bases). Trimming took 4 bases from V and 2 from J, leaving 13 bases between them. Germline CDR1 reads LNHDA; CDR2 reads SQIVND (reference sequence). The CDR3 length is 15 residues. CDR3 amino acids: CASSKGGPPTDTQYF. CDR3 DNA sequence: TGTGCCAGTAGTAAGGGCGGGCCTCCCACAGATACGCAGTATTTT.

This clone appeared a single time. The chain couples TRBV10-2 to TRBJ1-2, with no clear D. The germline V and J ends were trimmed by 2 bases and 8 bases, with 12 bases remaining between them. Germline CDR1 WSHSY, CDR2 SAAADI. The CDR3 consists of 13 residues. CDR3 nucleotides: TGCGCCAGCAGTGAGGGGATCAGATACGGCTACACCTTC. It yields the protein CASSEGIRYGYTF.

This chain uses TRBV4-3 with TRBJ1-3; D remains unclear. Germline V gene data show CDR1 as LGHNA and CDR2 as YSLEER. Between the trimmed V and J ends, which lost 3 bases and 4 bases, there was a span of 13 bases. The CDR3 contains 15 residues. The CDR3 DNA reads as TGCGCCAGCAGCCAGTCCACCAAGACGGGAAACACCATATATTTT. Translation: CASSQSTKTGNTIYF.

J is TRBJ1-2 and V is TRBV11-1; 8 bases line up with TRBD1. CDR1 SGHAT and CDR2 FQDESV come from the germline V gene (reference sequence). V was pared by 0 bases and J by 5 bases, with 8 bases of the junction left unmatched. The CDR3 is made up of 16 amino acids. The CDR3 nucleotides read TGTGCCAGCAGCTTAGCTCCAGGGACAGGCGCGTATGGCTACACCTTC. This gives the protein CASSLAPGTGAYGYTF.